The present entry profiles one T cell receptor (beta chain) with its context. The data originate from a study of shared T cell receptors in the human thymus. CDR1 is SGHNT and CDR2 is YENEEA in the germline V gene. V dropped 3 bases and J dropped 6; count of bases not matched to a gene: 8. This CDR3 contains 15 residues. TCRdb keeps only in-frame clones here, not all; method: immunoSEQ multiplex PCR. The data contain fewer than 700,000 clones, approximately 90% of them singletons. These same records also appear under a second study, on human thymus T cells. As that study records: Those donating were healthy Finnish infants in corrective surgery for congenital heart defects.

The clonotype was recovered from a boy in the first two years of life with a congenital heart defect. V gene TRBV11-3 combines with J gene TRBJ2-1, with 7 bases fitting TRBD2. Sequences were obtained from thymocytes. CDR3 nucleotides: TGTGCCAGCAGCTTGTTCCCACTAGCGCGCAATGAGCAGTTCTTC. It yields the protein CASSLFPLARNEQFF.